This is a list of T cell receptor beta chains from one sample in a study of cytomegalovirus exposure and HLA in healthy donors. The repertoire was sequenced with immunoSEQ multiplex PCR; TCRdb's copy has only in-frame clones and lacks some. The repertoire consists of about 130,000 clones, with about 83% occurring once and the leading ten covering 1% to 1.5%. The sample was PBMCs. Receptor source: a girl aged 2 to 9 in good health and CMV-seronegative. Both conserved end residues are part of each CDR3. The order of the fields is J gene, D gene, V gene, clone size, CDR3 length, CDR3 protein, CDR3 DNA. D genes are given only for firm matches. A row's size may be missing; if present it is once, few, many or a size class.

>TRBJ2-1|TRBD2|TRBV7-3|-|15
CASSVLAGGNNEQFF
TGTGCCAGCAGCGTACTAGCGGGGGGAAACAATGAGCAGTTCTTC
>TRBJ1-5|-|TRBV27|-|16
CASSSQFTEPNQPQHF
TGTGCCAGCAGTTCACAATTCACAGAACCGAATCAGCCCCAGCATTTT
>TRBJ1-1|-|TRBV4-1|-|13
CASSQAREAEAFF
TGCGCCAGCAGCCAAGCTAGGGAGGCGGAAGCTTTCTTT
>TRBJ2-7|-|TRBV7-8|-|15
CASSSPILGFYEQYF
TGTGCCAGCAGCTCGCCAATACTAGGCTTCTACGAGCAGTACTTC
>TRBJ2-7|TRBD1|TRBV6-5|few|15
CASTNHRGALYEQYF
TGTGCCAGCACCAATCACAGGGGAGCCCTCTACGAGCAGTACTTC
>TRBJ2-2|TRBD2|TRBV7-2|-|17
CASSLPGLAGNTGELFF
TGTGCCAGCAGCTTACCTGGACTAGCGGGGAACACCGGGGAGCTGTTTTTT
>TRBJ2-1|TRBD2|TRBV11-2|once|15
CASSLERDGYNEQFF
TGTGCCAGCAGCTTGGAGCGGGATGGCTACAATGAGCAGTTCTTC
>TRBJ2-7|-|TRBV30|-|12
CAWSAPRGEQYF
TGTGCCTGGAGTGCCCCTAGGGGCGAGCAGTACTTC
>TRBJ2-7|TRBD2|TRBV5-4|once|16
CASSELAGGPHYEQYF
TGTGCCAGCAGCGAACTAGCGGGAGGTCCCCACTACGAGCAGTACTTC
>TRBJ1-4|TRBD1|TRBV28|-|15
CASSLATGGDEKLFF
TGTGCCAGCAGTTTGGCGACAGGGGGCGATGAAAAACTGTTTTTT
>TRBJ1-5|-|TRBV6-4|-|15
CASTSGGICNQPQHF
TGTGCCAGCACCTCGGGGGGCATATGCAATCAGCCCCAGCATTTT
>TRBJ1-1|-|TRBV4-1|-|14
CASSLRDMNTEAFF
TGCGCCAGCAGCCTTAGGGACATGAACACTGAAGCTTTCTTT
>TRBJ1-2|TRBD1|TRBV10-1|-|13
CASPKTGDYGYTF
TGCGCCAGCCCCAAGACAGGGGACTATGGCTACACCTTC
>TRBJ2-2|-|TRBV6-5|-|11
CASSQGGELFF
TGTGCCAGCAGCCAGGGGGGGGAGCTGTTTTTT
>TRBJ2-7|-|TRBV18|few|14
CASSPTGYSYEQYF
TGTGCCAGCTCACCAACAGGCTACTCCTACGAGCAGTACTTC
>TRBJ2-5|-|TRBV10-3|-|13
CAVGPGSQETQYF
TGTGCCGTCGGCCCGGGGTCCCAAGAGACCCAGTACTTC
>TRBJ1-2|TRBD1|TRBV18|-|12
CASSKDRAGYTF
TGTGCCAGCTCGAAGGACAGGGCTGGCTACACCTTC
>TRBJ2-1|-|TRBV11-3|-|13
CASSLDGSNEQFF
TGTGCCAGCAGCTTAGATGGGAGCAATGAGCAGTTCTTC
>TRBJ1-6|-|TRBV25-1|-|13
CASSEQGGSPLHF
TGTGCCAGCAGTGAACAGGGAGGTTCACCCCTCCACTTT
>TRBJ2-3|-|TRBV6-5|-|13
CASSYSSGLPEHF
TGTGCCAGCAGTTACTCGTCGGGACTCCCGGAGCATTTT
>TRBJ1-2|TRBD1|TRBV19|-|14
CASSTPGQGQGYTF
TGTGCCAGTAGTACACCGGGACAGGGGCAAGGCTACACCTTC
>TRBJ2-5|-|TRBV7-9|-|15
CASSLALGVEQTQYF
TGTGCCAGCAGCTTAGCGCTCGGGGTGGAGCAGACCCAGTACTTC
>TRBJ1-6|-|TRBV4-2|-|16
CASSQDRSSYNSPLHF
TGTGCCAGCAGCCAAGATAGGAGCTCCTATAATTCACCCCTCCACTTT
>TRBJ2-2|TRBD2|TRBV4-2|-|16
CASSQDTSGSPGELFF
TGTGCCAGCAGCCAAGATACAAGCGGGAGCCCCGGGGAGCTGTTTTTT
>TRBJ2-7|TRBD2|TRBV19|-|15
CASSPGAGAAYEQYF
TGTGCCAGTAGTCCCGGAGCGGGAGCGGCATACGAGCAGTACTTC
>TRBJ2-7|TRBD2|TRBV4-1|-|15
CASSQFASGSYEQYF
TGCGCCAGCAGCCAATTCGCTAGCGGGAGCTACGAGCAGTACTTC
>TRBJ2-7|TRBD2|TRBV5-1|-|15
CASRPGTSGSYEQYF
TGCGCCAGCAGACCAGGGACTAGCGGGTCGTACGAGCAGTACTTC
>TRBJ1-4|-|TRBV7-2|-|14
CASSLTQLNEKLFF
TGTGCCAGCAGCTTAACACAGCTGAATGAAAAACTGTTTTTT
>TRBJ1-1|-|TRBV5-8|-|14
CASGPRGVNTEAFF
TGTGCCAGCGGCCCCCGGGGGGTGAACACTGAAGCTTTCTTT
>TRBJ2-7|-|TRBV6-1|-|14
CASRRQTPAYEQYF
TGTGCCAGCAGAAGACAGACTCCCGCCTACGAGCAGTACTTC
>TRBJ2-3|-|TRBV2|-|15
CASRYGGPVTDTQYF
TGTGCCAGCAGATACGGGGGGCCCGTCACAGATACGCAGTATTTT
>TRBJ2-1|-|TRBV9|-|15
CASSVSFTGSNEQFF
TGTGCCAGCAGCGTATCGTTCACTGGTAGTAATGAGCAGTTCTTC
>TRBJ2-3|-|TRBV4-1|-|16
CASSQVRRDPVDTQYF
TGCGCCAGCAGCCAAGTCAGGCGGGACCCTGTGGATACGCAGTATTTT
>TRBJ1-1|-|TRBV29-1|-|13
CSGTQDWNTEAFF
TGCAGCGGAACCCAAGACTGGAACACTGAAGCTTTCTTT
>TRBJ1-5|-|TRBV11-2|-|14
CASSLGYGNQPQHF
TGTGCCAGCAGCTTGGGCTATGGTAATCAGCCCCAGCATTTT
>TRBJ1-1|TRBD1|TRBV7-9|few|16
CASSLAGQVANTEAFF
TGTGCCAGCAGCTTAGCGGGACAGGTAGCGAACACTGAAGCTTTCTTT